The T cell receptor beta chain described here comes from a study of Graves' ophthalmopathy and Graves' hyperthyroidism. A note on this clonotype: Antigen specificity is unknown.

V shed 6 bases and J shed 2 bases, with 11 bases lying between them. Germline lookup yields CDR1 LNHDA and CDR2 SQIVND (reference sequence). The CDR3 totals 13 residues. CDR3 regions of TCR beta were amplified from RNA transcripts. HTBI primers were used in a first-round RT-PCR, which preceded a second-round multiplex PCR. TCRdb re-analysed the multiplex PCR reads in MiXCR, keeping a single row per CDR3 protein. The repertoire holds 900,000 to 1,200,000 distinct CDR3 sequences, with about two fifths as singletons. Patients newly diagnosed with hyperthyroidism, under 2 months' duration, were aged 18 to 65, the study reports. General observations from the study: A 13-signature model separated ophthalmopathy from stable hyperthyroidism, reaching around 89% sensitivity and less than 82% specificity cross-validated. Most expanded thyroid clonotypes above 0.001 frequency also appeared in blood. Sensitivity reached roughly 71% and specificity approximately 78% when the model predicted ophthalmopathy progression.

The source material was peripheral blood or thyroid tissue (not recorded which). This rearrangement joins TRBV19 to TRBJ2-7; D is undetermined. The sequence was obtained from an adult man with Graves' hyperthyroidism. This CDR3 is CASRNLQTYEQYF. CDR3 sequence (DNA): TGTGCCAGTAGGAACTTACAGACCTACGAGCAGTACTTC. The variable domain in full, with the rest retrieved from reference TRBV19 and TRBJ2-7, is DGGITQSPKYLFRKEGQNVTLSCEQNLNHDAMYWYRQDPGQGLRLIYYSQIVNDFQKGDIAEGYSVSREKKESFPLTVTSAQKNPTAFYLCASRNLQTYEQYFGPGTRLTVT.